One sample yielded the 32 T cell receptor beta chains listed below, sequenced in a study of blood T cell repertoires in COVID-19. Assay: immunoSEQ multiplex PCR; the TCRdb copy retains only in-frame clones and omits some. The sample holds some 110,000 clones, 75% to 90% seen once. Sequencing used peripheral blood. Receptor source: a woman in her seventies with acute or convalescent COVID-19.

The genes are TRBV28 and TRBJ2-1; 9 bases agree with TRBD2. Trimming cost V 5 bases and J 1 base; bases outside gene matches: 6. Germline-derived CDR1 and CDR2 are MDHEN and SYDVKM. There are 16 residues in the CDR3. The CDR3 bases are TGTGCCAGCAGTCTGAGTAGCGGGGGTTCCTACAATGAGCAGTTCTTC. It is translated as CASSLSSGGSYNEQFF.

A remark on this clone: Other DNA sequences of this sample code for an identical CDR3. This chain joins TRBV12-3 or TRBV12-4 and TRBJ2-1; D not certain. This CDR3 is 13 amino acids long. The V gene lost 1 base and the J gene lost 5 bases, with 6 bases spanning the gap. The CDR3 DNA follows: TGTGCCAGCAGTTTAGGGCTGAACAATGAGCAGTTCTTC. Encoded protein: CASSLGLNNEQFF.

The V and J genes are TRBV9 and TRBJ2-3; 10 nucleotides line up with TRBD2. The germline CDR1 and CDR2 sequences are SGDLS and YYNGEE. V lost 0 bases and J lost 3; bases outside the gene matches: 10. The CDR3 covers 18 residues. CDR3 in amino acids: CASSVAGQASGRTDTQYF. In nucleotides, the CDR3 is TGTGCCAGCAGCGTAGCTGGCCAGGCTAGCGGGAGAACAGATACGCAGTATTTT.

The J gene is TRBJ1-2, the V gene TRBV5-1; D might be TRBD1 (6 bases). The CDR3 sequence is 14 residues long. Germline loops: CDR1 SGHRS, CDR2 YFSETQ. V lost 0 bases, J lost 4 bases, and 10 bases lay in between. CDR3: CASSLEGVSYGYTF. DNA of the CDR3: TGCGCCAGCAGCTTGGAGGGGGTTAGCTATGGCTACACCTTC.

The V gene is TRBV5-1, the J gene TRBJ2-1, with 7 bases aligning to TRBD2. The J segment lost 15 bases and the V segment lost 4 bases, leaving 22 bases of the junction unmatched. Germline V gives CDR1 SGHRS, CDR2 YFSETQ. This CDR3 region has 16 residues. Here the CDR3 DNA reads TGCGCCAGCAGCAAGAGACTAGCCCAACAGGAATTTGGGCGGTTCTTC. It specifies CASSKRLAQQEFGRFF.

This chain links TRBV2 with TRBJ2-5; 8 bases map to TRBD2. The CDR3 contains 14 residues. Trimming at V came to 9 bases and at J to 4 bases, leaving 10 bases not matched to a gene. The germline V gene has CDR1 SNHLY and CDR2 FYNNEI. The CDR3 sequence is CARGAGVKGETQYF. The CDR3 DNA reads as TGTGCCAGGGGAGCGGGAGTAAAGGGAGAGACCCAGTACTTC.

The DNA of the CDR3 is TGTGCCAGCTCACCCGCGGGGGCCTCTGAAGCTTTCTTT. Translation: CASSPAGASEAFF. This chain uses TRBV18 with TRBJ1-1, with D tentatively TRBD1 (6 bases). The V gene lost 3 bases and the J gene lost 6 bases, with 11 bases spanning the gap. The CDR3 sequence is 13 residues long. CDR1 KGHSH and CDR2 LQKENI come from the germline V gene. Full variable domain (remainder filled in from reference TRBV18 and TRBJ1-1): NAGVMQNPRHLVRRRGQEARLRCSPMKGHSHVYWYRQLPEEGLKFMVYLQKENIIDESGMPKERFSAEFPKEGPSILRIQQVVRGDSAAYFCASSPAGASEAFFGQGTRLTVV.

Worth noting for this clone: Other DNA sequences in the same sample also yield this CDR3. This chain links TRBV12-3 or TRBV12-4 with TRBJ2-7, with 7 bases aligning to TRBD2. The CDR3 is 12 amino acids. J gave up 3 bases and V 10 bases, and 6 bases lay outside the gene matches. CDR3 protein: CATKRGDYEQYF. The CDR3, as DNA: TGTGCCACCAAGCGGGGCGACTACGAGCAGTACTTC.

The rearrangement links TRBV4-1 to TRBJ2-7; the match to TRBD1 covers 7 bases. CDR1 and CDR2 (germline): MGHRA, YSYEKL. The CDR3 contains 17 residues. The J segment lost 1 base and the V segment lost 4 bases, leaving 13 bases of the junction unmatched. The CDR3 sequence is CASSPLTGTEISYEQYF. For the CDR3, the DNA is TGCGCCAGCAGCCCACTTACCGGGACAGAGATATCCTACGAGCAGTACTTC.

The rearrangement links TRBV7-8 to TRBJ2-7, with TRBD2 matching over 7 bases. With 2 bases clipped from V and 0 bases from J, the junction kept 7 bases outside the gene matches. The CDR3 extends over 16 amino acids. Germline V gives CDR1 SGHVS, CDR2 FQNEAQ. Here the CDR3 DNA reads TGTGCCAGCAGCTTAAGGGTAGCGGGTAGCTCCTACGAGCAGTACTTC. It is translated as CASSLRVAGSSYEQYF.

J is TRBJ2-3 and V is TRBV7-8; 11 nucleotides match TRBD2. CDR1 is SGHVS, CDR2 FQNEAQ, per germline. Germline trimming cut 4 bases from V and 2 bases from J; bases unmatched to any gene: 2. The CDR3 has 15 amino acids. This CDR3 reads CASSSSGGNTDTQYF. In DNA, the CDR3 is TGTGCCAGCAGCTCTAGCGGGGGGAACACAGATACGCAGTATTTT.

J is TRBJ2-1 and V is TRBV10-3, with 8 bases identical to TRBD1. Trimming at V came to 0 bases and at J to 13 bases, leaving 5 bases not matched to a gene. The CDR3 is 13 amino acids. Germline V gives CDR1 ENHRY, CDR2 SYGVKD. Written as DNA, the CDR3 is TGTGCCATCAGTGAGTCAGAGGACAGGGACCAGTTCTTC. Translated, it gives CAISESEDRDQFF.

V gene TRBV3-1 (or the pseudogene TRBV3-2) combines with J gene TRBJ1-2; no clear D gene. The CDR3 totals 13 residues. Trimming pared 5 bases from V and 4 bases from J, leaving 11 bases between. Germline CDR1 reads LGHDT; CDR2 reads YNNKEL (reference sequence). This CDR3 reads CASSSDMFYGYTF. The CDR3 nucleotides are TGTGCCAGCAGCTCAGACATGTTCTATGGCTACACCTTC.

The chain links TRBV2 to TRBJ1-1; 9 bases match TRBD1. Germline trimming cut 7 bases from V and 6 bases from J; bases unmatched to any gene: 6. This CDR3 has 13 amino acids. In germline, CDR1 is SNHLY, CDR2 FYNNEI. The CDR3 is CASNGQGIAEAFF. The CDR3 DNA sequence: TGTGCCAGCAATGGACAGGGGATCGCTGAAGCTTTCTTT.

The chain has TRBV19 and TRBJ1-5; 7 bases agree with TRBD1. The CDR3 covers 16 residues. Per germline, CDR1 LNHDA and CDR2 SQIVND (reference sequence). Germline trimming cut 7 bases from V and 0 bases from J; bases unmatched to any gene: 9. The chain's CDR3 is CASMYGTEVSNQPQHF. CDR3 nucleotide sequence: TGTGCCAGTATGTACGGGACAGAAGTTAGCAATCAGCCCCAGCATTTT.

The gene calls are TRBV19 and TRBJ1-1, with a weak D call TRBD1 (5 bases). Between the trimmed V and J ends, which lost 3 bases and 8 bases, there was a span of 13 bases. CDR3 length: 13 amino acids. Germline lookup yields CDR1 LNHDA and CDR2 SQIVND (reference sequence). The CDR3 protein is CASSIVGGSEAFF. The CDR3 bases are TGTGCCAGTAGTATTGTGGGGGGTTCCGAAGCTTTCTTT.

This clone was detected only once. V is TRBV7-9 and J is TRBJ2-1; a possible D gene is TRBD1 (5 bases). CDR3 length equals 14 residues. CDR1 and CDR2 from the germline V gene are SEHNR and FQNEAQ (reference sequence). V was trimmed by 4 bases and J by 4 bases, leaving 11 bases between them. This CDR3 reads CASSSVRAYNEQFF. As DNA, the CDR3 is TGTGCCAGCAGCTCCGTCAGGGCTTACAATGAGCAGTTCTTC.

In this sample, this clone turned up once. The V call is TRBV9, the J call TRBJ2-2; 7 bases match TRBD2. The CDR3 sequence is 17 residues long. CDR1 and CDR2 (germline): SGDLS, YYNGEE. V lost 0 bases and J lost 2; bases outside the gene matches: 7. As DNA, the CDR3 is TGTGCCAGCAGCGTAGGGGTAGCGGGCCTTAACACCGGGGAGCTGTTTTTT. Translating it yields CASSVGVAGLNTGELFF.

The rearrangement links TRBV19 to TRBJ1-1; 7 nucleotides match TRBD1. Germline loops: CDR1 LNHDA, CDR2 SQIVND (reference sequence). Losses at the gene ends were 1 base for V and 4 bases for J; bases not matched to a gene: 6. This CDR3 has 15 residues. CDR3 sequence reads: CASSIAVTGATEAFF. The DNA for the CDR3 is TGTGCCAGTAGTATAGCCGTTACAGGGGCCACTGAAGCTTTCTTT.

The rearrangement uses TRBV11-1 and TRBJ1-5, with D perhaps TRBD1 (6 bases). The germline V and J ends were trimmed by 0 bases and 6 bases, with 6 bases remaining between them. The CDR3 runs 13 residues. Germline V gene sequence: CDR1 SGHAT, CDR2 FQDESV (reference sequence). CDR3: CASSLAGGQPQHF. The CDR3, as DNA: TGTGCCAGCAGCTTAGCAGGGGGTCAGCCCCAGCATTTT.

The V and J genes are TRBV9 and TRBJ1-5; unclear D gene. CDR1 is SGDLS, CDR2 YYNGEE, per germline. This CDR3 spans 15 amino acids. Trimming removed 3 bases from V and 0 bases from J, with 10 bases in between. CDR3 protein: CASSETPYSNQPQHF. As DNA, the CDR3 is TGTGCCAGCAGCGAGACACCGTATAGCAATCAGCCCCAGCATTTT.

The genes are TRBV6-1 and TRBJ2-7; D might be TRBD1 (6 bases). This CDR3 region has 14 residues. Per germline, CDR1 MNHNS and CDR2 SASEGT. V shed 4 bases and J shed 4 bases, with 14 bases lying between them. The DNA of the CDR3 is TGTGCCAGCAGTGTATCAGGGGATCGTTACGAGCAGTACTTC. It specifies CASSVSGDRYEQYF.

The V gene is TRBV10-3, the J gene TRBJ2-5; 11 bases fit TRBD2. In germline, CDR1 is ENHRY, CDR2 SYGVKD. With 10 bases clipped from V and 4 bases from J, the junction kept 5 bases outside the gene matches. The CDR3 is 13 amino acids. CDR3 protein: CANATSGGETQYF. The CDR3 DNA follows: TGTGCCAACGCTACTAGCGGGGGAGAGACCCAGTACTTC.

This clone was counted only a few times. The CDR3, as DNA: TGTGCCAGCAGTCGCTCGACAGGGATTGGCACCCGGGCTTTCTTT. The encoded protein is CASSRSTGIGTRAFF. V and J are TRBV6-2 or TRBV6-3 and TRBJ1-1; 7 bases agree with TRBD1. J gave up 11 bases and V 5 bases, and 17 bases lay outside the gene matches. CDR3 length: 15 residues. Germline CDR1 MNHEY, CDR2 SVGEGT.

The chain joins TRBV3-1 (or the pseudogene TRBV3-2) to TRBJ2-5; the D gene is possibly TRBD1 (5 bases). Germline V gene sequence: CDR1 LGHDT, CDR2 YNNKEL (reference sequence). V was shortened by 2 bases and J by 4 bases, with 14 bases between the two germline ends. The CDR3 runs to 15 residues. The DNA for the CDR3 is TGTGCCAGCAGCCAACAGCGACCTAGGGGAGAGACCCAGTACTTC. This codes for CASSQQRPRGETQYF.

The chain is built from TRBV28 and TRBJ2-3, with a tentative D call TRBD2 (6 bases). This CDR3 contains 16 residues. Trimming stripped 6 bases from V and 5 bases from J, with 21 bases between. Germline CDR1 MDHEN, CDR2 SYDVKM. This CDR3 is CASSLPPLTEGDTQYF. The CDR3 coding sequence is TGTGCCAGCAGCCTTCCCCCGCTGACGGAGGGAGATACGCAGTATTTT.

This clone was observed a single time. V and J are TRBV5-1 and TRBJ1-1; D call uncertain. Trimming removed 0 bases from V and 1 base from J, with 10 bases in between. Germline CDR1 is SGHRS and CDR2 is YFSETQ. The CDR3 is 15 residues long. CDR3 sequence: CASSLASSGNTEAFF. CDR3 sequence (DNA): TGCGCCAGCAGCTTGGCCAGCTCAGGGAACACTGAAGCTTTCTTT.

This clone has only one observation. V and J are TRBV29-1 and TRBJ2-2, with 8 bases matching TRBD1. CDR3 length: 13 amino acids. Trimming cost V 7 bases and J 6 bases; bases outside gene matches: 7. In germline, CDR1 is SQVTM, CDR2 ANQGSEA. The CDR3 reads CSGLAGGAGELFF. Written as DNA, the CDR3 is TGCAGCGGACTTGCAGGGGGCGCCGGGGAGCTGTTTTTT.

The CDR3 sequence is CASSFGAGWNGYTF. CDR3 nucleotides: TGTGCCAGCAGCTTTGGGGCTGGATGGAATGGCTACACCTTC. The V call is TRBV7-8, the J call TRBJ1-2; D may be TRBD1 (5 bases). This CDR3 region has 14 residues. Germline CDR1 is SGHVS and CDR2 is FQNEAQ. Trimming stripped 3 bases from V and 6 bases from J, with 14 bases between.

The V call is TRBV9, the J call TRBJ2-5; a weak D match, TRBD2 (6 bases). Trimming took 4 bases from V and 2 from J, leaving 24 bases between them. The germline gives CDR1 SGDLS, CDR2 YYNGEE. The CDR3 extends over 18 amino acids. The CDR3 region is CASSLSPEVLAPQETQYF. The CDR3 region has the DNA TGTGCCAGCAGCCTCTCCCCTGAGGTGCTAGCGCCACAAGAGACCCAGTACTTC.

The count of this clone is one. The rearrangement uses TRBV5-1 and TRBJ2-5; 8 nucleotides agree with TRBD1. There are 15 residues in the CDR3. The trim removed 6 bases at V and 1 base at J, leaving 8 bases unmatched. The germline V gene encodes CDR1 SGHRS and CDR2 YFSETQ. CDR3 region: CASMDRVNPQETQYF. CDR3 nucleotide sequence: TGCGCCAGCATGGACAGGGTCAACCCCCAAGAGACCCAGTACTTC.

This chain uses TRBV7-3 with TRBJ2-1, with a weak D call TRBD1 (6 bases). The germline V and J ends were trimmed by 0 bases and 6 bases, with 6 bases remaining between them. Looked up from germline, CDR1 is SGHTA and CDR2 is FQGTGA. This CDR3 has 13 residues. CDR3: CASSLTGGNEQFF. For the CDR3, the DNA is TGTGCCAGCAGCTTAACAGGGGGCAATGAGCAGTTCTTC.